These 10 T cell receptor beta chains came from one sample sequenced in a study of shared clonotypes between healthy human individuals. The assay was immunoSEQ multiplex PCR, and TCRdb's table has in-frame clones only and misses some. This table holds a few million clones, approximately 96% found once. Material for sequencing was naive CD4+ T cells sorted from blood. Subset noted: CD45RA+ positively selected. The receptors were sampled from a man aged 18 to 29 in good health.

The chain has TRBV18 and TRBJ1-5; TRBD1 agrees at 9 bases. CDR3 length: 19 amino acids. CDR1 KGHSH and CDR2 LQKENI come from the germline V gene. With 3 bases clipped from V and 1 base from J, the junction kept 13 bases outside the gene matches. In nucleotides, the CDR3 is TGTGCCAGCTCACCCAGGCGAACCGGGACAGGGATGAGCAATCAGCCCCAGCATTTT. Protein sequence: CASSPRRTGTGMSNQPQHF.

The V gene is TRBV5-8, the J gene TRBJ2-2; 8 positions agree with TRBD1. The CDR3 length is 14 residues. The V gene end was trimmed by 1 base and the J gene end by 6 bases; junction bases not matched to a gene: 2. Germline-derived CDR1 and CDR2 are SGHTS and YDEGEE. As DNA, the CDR3 is TGTGCCAGCAGCTTGTTACAGGGGGCCGGGGAGCTGTTTTTT. This encodes CASSLLQGAGELFF.

The chain has TRBV5-4 and TRBJ2-1; the D gene is possibly TRBD2 (6 bases). The CDR3 has 15 amino acids. Deletions cut 0 bases from V and 2 bases from J, with 9 bases between. Germline CDR1 reads SGHNT; CDR2 reads YYREEE (reference sequence). CDR3: CASSLGGAAYNEQFF. In nucleotides, the CDR3 is TGTGCCAGCAGCTTGGGCGGGGCCGCCTACAATGAGCAGTTCTTC.

The chain recombines TRBV6-5 with TRBJ1-1, with no clear D. The ends were cut back, 2 bases at V and 0 bases at J, with 7 bases in the middle. The CDR3 contains 14 residues. Germline CDR1 reads MNHEY; CDR2 reads SVGAGI. The CDR3 nucleotides are TGTGCCAGCAGTTACGTCAGTTTGAACACTGAAGCTTTCTTT. Its translation: CASSYVSLNTEAFF.

As to this clone: Other DNA sequences in this specimen translate into the identical CDR3. The J gene is TRBJ1-1, the V gene TRBV9; D gene unclear. The CDR3 is 13 residues long. The V end lost 4 bases, the J end lost 1 base, and 8 bases lay between the germline ends. Germline CDR1 and CDR2: SGDLS and YYNGEE. This chain's CDR3 is CASSPRPNTEAFF. Written as DNA, the CDR3 is TGTGCCAGCAGCCCCCGCCCGAACACTGAAGCTTTCTTT.

The CDR3 spells CASSIAGTVNEQFF. The CDR3, as DNA: TGTGCCAGTAGTATAGCTGGGACCGTCAATGAGCAGTTCTTC. The rearrangement joins TRBV19 to TRBJ2-1; D tentatively reads TRBD1 or TRBD2 (5 bases each). The CDR3 runs 14 residues. V was trimmed by 1 base and J by 6 bases, leaving 10 bases between them. In germline, CDR1 is LNHDA, CDR2 SQIVND (reference sequence).

The chain employs TRBV7-9 and TRBJ2-7, with TRBD2 matching over 8 bases. Unmatched junction bases numbered 7, after V lost 4 bases and J lost 2 bases. This CDR3 has 15 residues. Germline V CDR1 and CDR2: SEHNR, FQNEAQ (reference sequence). The CDR3 DNA is TGTGCCAGCAGCTCGGGACTAGGGAAAACCTACGAGCAGTACTTC. It is translated as CASSSGLGKTYEQYF.

The rearrangement uses TRBV30 and TRBJ1-2; D is unresolved. The V end lost 1 base, the J end lost 6 bases, and 12 bases lay between the germline ends. Germline loops: CDR1 GTSNPN, CDR2 SVGIG (reference sequence). The CDR3 consists of 13 residues. CDR3 DNA: TGTGCCTGGAGTGCTGAGCTTCGCGATGGCTACACCTTC. Protein product: CAWSAELRDGYTF.

The chain combines TRBV2 with TRBJ2-3; 10 positions agree with TRBD2. The CDR3 has 16 amino acids. With 4 bases clipped from V and 2 bases from J, the junction kept 6 bases outside the gene matches. Per the germline V gene, CDR1 is SNHLY and CDR2 is FYNNEI. CDR3: CASSALAGIPTDTQYF. The CDR3 DNA sequence: TGTGCCAGCAGTGCACTAGCGGGAATACCCACAGATACGCAGTATTTT.

This chain connects TRBV4-3 to TRBJ2-1; 13 nucleotides align to TRBD2. The V segment lost 4 bases and the J segment 9 bases; nucleotides outside the gene matches: 6. Germline loops: CDR1 LGHNA, CDR2 YSLEER. The CDR3 covers 15 residues. The CDR3 loop reads CASSPGLAGVAEQFF. The CDR3 bases are TGCGCCAGCAGCCCAGGACTAGCGGGAGTCGCTGAGCAGTTCTTC.